What follows are 16 T cell receptor beta chains derived from one specimen sequenced in a study of OX40 agonist ivuxolimab in advanced cancers. Libraries were prepared through the immunoSEQ multiplex PCR assay. Not all clones reach the TCRdb copy of this immuneACCESS table, which keeps in-frame sequences only. Checked studies attribute under half of the gap to unresolved V genes and leave the rest unexplained. The sample table shows roughly 92,000 clones, and around nine tenths are seen once. Approximately 0.78% of the sample lies in the top ten. Sequenced here: CD4+ or CD8+ T cells sorted from blood, sampled in a trial of the OX40 agonist ivuxolimab. All receptors come from an adult with an advanced solid tumor such as melanoma, head and neck, liver or kidney cancer.

V is TRBV5-6 and J is TRBJ2-1, with 14 bases identical to TRBD2. The germline gives CDR1 SGHDT, CDR2 YYEEEE. V was clipped by 1 base and J by 16 bases; unmatched bases: 4. This CDR3 region has 13 residues. CDR3 in amino acids: CASSLRTSGRKFF. Written as DNA, the CDR3 is TGTGCCAGCAGCTTGAGGACTAGCGGGAGGAAATTCTTC.

The CDR3 region has the DNA TGTGCCAGCAGTCCCCGTGGGGTGTTCACAGATACGCAGTATTTT. Translation: CASSPRGVFTDTQYF. The rearrangement links TRBV6-5 to TRBJ2-3; D gene ambiguous. Trimming left V 5 bases short and J 2 bases short, with 14 bases between. Germline CDR1 is MNHEY and CDR2 is SVGAGI. The CDR3 spans 15 residues.

This chain uses TRBV6-1 with TRBJ2-5, with 8 bases matching TRBD2. This CDR3 contains 15 residues. CDR1 is MNHNS, CDR2 SASEGT, per germline. V dropped 2 bases and J dropped 2; count of bases not matched to a gene: 4. CDR3 in DNA: TGTGCCAGCAGTGAAAGCGGGAGCGGACAAGAGACCCAGTACTTC. Protein: CASSESGSGQETQYF.

The CDR3 bases are TGTGCCAGTATTGCAGGAAAGGGGGGGGGAGCCTTACGCGAGGCCAATGAGCAGTTCTTC. This encodes CASIAGKGGGALREANEQFF. The chain links TRBV19 to TRBJ2-1; possibly TRBD2 for D (7 bases). This CDR3 contains 20 residues. Trimming took off 7 bases at V and 6 bases at J, with 34 bases between the two ends. Germline V gives CDR1 LNHDA, CDR2 SQIVND (reference sequence).

The V and J genes are TRBV7-2 and TRBJ2-2, with TRBD2 matching over 8 bases. Trimming cost V 0 bases and J 6 bases; bases outside gene matches: 3. Per germline, CDR1 SGHTA and CDR2 FQGNSA. CDR3 size: 15 residues. In DNA, the CDR3 is TGTGCCAGCAGCTTAGCCGGGACTAGGCCCGGGGAGCTGTTTTTT. Residues: CASSLAGTRPGELFF.

This rearrangement joins TRBV28 to TRBJ1-2; D is possibly TRBD1 (6 bases). The germline V and J ends were trimmed by 5 bases and 4 bases, with 14 bases remaining between them. CDR3 length equals 14 residues. CDR1 is MDHEN, CDR2 SYDVKM, per germline. DNA for the CDR3: TGTGCCAGCAGTACCCAGGGGCCCGCCTATGGCTACACCTTC. As protein: CASSTQGPAYGYTF.

The chain uses TRBV7-2 and TRBJ1-1, with D possibly being TRBD1 (5 bases). The V end lost 1 base, the J end lost 4 bases, and 10 bases lay between the germline ends. Germline CDR1 is SGHTA and CDR2 is FQGNSA. The CDR3 has 14 residues. DNA of the CDR3: TGTGCCAGCAGCTTAGTTGGGACCAGCACTGAAGCTTTCTTT. Its translation is CASSLVGTSTEAFF.

This sequence joins TRBV7-2 and TRBJ1-1, with TRBD1 as a possible D gene (5 bases). Deletions cut 5 bases from V and 0 bases from J, with 19 bases between. The germline V gene has CDR1 SGHTA and CDR2 FQGNSA. The CDR3 is made up of 17 amino acids. In nucleotides, the CDR3 is TGTGCCAGCAGCCAGGACACCCCTCAAAGGGTGAACACTGAAGCTTTCTTT. Its translation: CASSQDTPQRVNTEAFF.

CDR3 sequence: CAWKALYPDRVYTEAFF. The CDR3 nucleotides read TGTGCCTGGAAGGCCCTCTATCCTGACAGGGTCTACACTGAAGCTTTCTTT. The genes are TRBV30 and TRBJ1-1; TRBD1 aligns across 7 bases. The junction had 17 bases not matched to a gene; V was cut back by 4 bases and J by 3 bases. The CDR3 is 17 residues long. Looked up from germline, CDR1 is GTSNPN and CDR2 is SVGIG (reference sequence).

V gene TRBV5-4 combines with J gene TRBJ1-1; 10 positions agree with TRBD1. This CDR3 comprises 15 residues. The V and J ends lost 5 bases and 5 bases, in that order; junction bases with no gene match: 9. Germline lookup yields CDR1 SGHNT and CDR2 YYREEE (reference sequence). The CDR3 is CASSRGQGVYTEAFF. CDR3 DNA: TGTGCCAGCAGTCGTGGACAGGGGGTCTATACTGAAGCTTTCTTT. Full variable domain (outside the CDR3, taken from reference TRBV5-4 and TRBJ1-1): ETGVTQSPTHLIKTRGQQVTLRCSSQSGHNTVSWYQQALGQGPQFIFQYYREEENGRGNFPPRFSGLQFPNYSSELNVNALELDDSALYLCASSRGQGVYTEAFFGQGTRLTVV.

The V and J genes are TRBV28 and TRBJ2-2; D gene ambiguous. Trimming left V 6 bases short and J 4 bases short, with 3 bases between. The V gene's germline CDR1 is MDHEN and CDR2 SYDVKM. This CDR3 has 11 residues. Written as DNA, the CDR3 is TGTGCCAGCAGGTTCACCGGGGAGCTGTTTTTT. The encoded protein is CASRFTGELFF.

This chain links TRBV30 with TRBJ2-5, with D possibly being TRBD1 (6 bases). This CDR3 is built from 14 residues. Trimming took off 2 bases at V and 5 bases at J, with 15 bases between the two ends. CDR1 is GTSNPN and CDR2 is SVGIG in the germline V gene (reference sequence). CDR3 residues: CAWSNTGSRETQYF. The CDR3 DNA reads as TGTGCCTGGAGTAACACAGGGTCTAGGGAGACCCAGTACTTC.

The chain has TRBV28 and TRBJ2-7; 8 bases fit TRBD1. CDR1 and CDR2 from the germline V gene are MDHEN and SYDVKM. The CDR3 has 15 residues. The J segment lost 1 base and the V segment lost 1 base, leaving 3 bases of the junction unmatched. The CDR3 DNA reads TGTGCCAGCAGTTTATTGCAGGGGGCTTCCTACGAGCAGTACTTC. Amino acids: CASSLLQGASYEQYF.

V usage is TRBV7-3 and J usage is TRBJ2-1; D gene ambiguous. Trimming stripped 6 bases from V and 9 bases from J, with 9 bases between. The CDR3 is 11 amino acids. Germline CDR1 reads SGHTA; CDR2 reads FQGTGA. Written as DNA, the CDR3 is TGTGCCAGCAGGGTTTTAGCTGAGCAGTTCTTC. Its translation is CASRVLAEQFF. Together with reference TRBV7-3 and TRBJ2-1, the CDR3 gives the full variable domain: GAGVSQTPSNKVTEKGKYVELRCDPISGHTALYWYRQSLGQGPEFLIYFQGTGAADDSGLPNDRFFAVRPEGSVSTLKIQRTERGDSAVYLCASRVLAEQFFGPGTRLTVL.

The chain is built from TRBV30 and TRBJ1-1, with D possibly matching TRBD1 (5 bases). Trimming removed 1 base from V and 1 base from J, with 10 bases in between. Germline V gene lookup returns CDR1 GTSNPN and CDR2 SVGIG (reference sequence). The CDR3 totals 14 residues. The CDR3 region is CAWSGNGANTEAFF. The CDR3 DNA reads TGTGCCTGGAGTGGGAACGGGGCGAACACTGAAGCTTTCTTT.

This chain connects TRBV4-3 to TRBJ2-5; TRBD1 might be the D (5 bases). Germline CDR1 and CDR2: LGHNA and YSLEER. With 2 bases removed from V and 4 bases from J, the gap between germline ends came to 8 bases. The CDR3 sequence is 13 residues long. CDR3 in DNA: TGCGCCAGCAGCCAAAGGGGCGGAGAGACCCAGTACTTC. This gives the protein CASSQRGGETQYF.